This paragraph covers one TCR beta chain sequence. As yet, its antigen is unknown. Possible read error: a much larger clone is one base away. With 3 bases clipped from V and 11 bases from J, the junction kept 18 bases outside the gene matches. The germline V gene encodes CDR1 DFQATT and CDR2 SNEGSKA (reference sequence). The CDR3 is 16 residues long. A second about 7 to 11 cycle PCR used barcoded and J-beta primers. Each CDR3 protein gets one entry after TCRdb re-called the 5' RACE reads with MiXCR. This sample yields about 670,000 distinct CDR3 sequences, of which 35% to 50% are seen a single time; 25% to 35% belongs to the top ten. This sample is part of a study of blood T cells in healthy people across ages. Notes on the study in general: Unsorted PBMCs ruled out conclusive naive versus antigen-experienced comparison. Estimates of diversity drawn from one million T cells were considered underestimates.

This chain links TRBV20-1 with TRBJ2-5, with 10 bases that match TRBD1. The receptor was derived from a man older than 75 in good health. Sequencing used blood. CDR3 nucleotides: TGCAGTGCTAGCGACTATAGACAGGGGGCGACGGGTGGGCAGTACTTC. It codes for CSASDYRQGATGGQYF.